This T cell receptor beta chain appears in the sequencing data of a study of cytomegalovirus exposure and HLA in healthy donors. Turning to the study itself: HLA-typed donors contributed 80 million or so unique TCRs, which were held in an early data release. Whole-study results and caveats: The dataset shows that most TCR sequences were rare, while some public TCRs occurred in many donors.

On this clone itself: The antigen is unknown.

The PCR was carried out with 60 Vbeta primers and 13 Jbeta primers. Here immunoSEQ multiplex PCR was the method, and the copy in TCRdb shows in-frame clones only, minus some. This table has 150,000 to 200,000 clones, 82% appearing once. Germline loops: CDR1 LNHDA, CDR2 SQIVND (reference sequence). Trimming cost V 5 bases and J 0 bases, with 5 bases left between them. The CDR3 contains 14 residues. The chain recombines TRBV19 with TRBJ2-6; D uncertain. Sequencing was done on a sample of PBMCs. This sequence was found in a girl aged 5 to 17 in good health and CMV-seropositive. The CDR3 sequence is CASSPSSGANVLTF. DNA of the CDR3: TGTGCCAGTAGTCCCAGCTCTGGGGCCAACGTCCTGACTTTC.